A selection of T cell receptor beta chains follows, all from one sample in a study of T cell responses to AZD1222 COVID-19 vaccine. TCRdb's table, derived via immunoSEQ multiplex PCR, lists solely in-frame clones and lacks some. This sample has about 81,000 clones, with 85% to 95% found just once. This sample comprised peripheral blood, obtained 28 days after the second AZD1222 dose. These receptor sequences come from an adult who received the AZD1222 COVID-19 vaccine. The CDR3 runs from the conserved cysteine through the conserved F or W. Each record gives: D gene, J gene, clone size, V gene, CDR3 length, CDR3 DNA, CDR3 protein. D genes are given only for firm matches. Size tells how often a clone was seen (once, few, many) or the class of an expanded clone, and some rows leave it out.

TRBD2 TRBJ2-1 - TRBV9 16 TGTGCCAGCAGCGTAGATCCTAGCGGGATAGACAATGAGCAGTTCTTC CASSVDPSGIDNEQFF
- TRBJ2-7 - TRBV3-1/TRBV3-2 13 TGTGCCAGCAGCCCGACTGGAACCTACGAGCAGTACTTC CASSPTGTYEQYF
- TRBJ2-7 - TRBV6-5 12 TGTGCCAGCAAAAGGGAAGGGGGCGAGCAGTACTTC CASKREGGEQYF
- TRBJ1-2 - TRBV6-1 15 TGTGCCAGCAGTGAAGCAAGGGGGGAGGACTATGGCTACACCTTC CASSEARGEDYGYTF
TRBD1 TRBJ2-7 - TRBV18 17 TGTGCCAGCTCACCACCGGGTCTGGGACAGTACTCCTACGAGCAGTACTTC CASSPPGLGQYSYEQYF
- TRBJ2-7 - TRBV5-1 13 TGCGCCAGCAGCTTGTCAGGATACTACGAGCAGTACTTC CASSLSGYYEQYF
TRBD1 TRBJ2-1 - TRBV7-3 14 TGTGCCAGCAGCCCCCGACAGGGGAACAATGAGCAGTTCTTC CASSPRQGNNEQFF
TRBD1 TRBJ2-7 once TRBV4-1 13 TGCGCCAGCAGCCAGGGACAGGGGGGCGAGCAGTACTTC CASSQGQGGEQYF
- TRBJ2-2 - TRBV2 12 TGTGCCAGCAGTCCTATGACCGGGGAGCTGTTTTTT CASSPMTGELFF
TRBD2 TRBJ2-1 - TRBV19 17 TGTGCCAGTACCATCGGGGCTAGCGGGTCCTCCTACAATGAGCAGTTCTTC CASTIGASGSSYNEQFF